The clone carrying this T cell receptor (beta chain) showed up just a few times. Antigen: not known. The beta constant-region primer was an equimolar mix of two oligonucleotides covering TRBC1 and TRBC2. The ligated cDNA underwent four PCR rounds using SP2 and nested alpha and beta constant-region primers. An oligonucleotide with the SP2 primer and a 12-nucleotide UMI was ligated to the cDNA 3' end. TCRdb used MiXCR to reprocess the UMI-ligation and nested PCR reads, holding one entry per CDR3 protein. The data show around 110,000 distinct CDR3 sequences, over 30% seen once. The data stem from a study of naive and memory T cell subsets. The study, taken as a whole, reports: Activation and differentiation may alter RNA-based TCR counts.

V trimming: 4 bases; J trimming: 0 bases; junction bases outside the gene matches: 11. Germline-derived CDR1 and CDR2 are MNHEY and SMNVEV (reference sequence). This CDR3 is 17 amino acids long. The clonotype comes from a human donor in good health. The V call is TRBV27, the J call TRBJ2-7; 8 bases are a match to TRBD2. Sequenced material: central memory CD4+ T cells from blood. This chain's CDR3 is CASSSSGGGPLSYEQYF. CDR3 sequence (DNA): TGTGCCAGCAGTTCCTCCGGGGGGGGTCCCCTCTCCTACGAGCAGTACTTC.